This entry lists 29 T cell receptor beta chains sequenced from one sample in a study of T-cell memory formation after mild COVID-19. Via MiXCR, TCRdb re-called the 5' RACE reads, giving one row per CDR3 protein. The table has some 190,000 distinct CDR3 sequences, about 16% seen once. Sequencing used PBMCs or a T cell subset sorted from them (not recorded which). The receptors here all came from an adult woman who had mild COVID-19 (a few samples of this study predate the infection). Cell type and time point are not known.

This rearrangement joins TRBV7-3 to TRBJ2-2, with TRBD2 identical over 9 bases. The J segment lost 6 bases and the V segment lost 5 bases, leaving 7 bases of the junction unmatched. The length of the CDR3 is 15 residues. From germline, CDR1 is SGHTA and CDR2 FQGTGA. The CDR3 sequence is CASSRRASGAGELFF. The CDR3 DNA is TGTGCCAGCAGCCGGAGGGCTAGCGGGGCCGGGGAGCTGTTTTTT.

The table lists this clonotype with a few counts. This chain's CDR3 is CASSEQTGRFTEAFF. The CDR3 DNA reads TGTGCCAGCAGTGAACAAACAGGGAGATTCACTGAAGCTTTCTTT. The rearrangement links TRBV25-1 to TRBJ1-1; tentatively, D is TRBD1 (6 bases). The V end lost 2 bases, the J end lost 4 bases, and 14 bases lay between the germline ends. Germline loops: CDR1 MGHDK, CDR2 SYGVNS. There are 15 residues in the CDR3.

The chain couples TRBV29-1 to TRBJ2-7, with 7 nucleotides matching TRBD1. The V gene's germline CDR1 is SQVTM and CDR2 ANQGSEA. The CDR3 has 16 amino acids. V trimming: 1 base; J trimming: 3 bases; junction bases outside the gene matches: 12. This chain's CDR3 is CSVEGSRATGLYEQYF. CDR3 nucleotides: TGCAGCGTTGAAGGCTCACGCGCGACAGGGCTCTACGAGCAGTACTTC.

A few counts support this clonotype. The chain links TRBV12-3 or TRBV12-4 to TRBJ2-3; a weak D match, TRBD2 (6 bases). Trimming removed 6 bases at V and 3 bases at J, with 10 bases between. The CDR3 is 13 amino acids. The CDR3 region has the DNA TGTGCCAGCAGGTGGAGGGCTACAGATACGCAGTATTTT. Amino acids: CASRWRATDTQYF.

V usage is TRBV7-3 and J usage is TRBJ2-1; D possibly uses TRBD1 or TRBD2 (6 bases each). Trimming removed 4 bases at V and 9 bases at J, with 13 bases between. This CDR3 is 13 amino acids long. Germline V gene lookup returns CDR1 SGHTA and CDR2 FQGTGA. The CDR3 spells CASSSHKGGEQFF. The CDR3 DNA sequence: TGTGCCAGCAGCTCCCATAAGGGGGGTGAGCAGTTCTTC.

This clonotype was observed at least ten times. The J gene is TRBJ1-5, the V gene TRBV12-3 or TRBV12-4; no reliable D call. This CDR3 contains 12 residues. V was cut by 3 bases and J by 4 bases, with 4 bases left in between. The CDR3 spells CASSFTNQPQHF. In DNA form, the CDR3 reads TGTGCCAGCAGTTTCACTAATCAGCCCCAGCATTTT.

The chain recombines TRBV5-6 with TRBJ1-1; 8 nucleotides match TRBD1. The V gene's germline CDR1 is SGHDT and CDR2 YYEEEE. With V trimmed by 2 bases and J by 8 bases, 8 bases remained unmatched. The CDR3 runs to 14 residues. The CDR3 region has the DNA TGTGCCAGCAGCTTAATAATGCGGACAGGGGAAGCTTTCTTT. Amino acid sequence: CASSLIMRTGEAFF.

The rearrangement links TRBV3-1 to TRBJ1-2; no definite D call. The CDR3 runs 12 residues. The V end lost 1 base, the J end lost 6 bases, and 6 bases lay between the germline ends. Germline V gives CDR1 LGHDT, CDR2 YNNKEL (reference sequence). The CDR3 coding sequence is TGTGCCAGCAGCCAAGGAGGGAATGGCTACACCTTC. Protein sequence: CASSQGGNGYTF.

This clonotype has more than one count but fewer than ten. The rearrangement links TRBV12-5 to TRBJ1-1; D unresolved. From germline, CDR1 is LGHNT and CDR2 FRNRAP. The CDR3 spans 14 residues. V lost 0 bases and J lost 11, with 16 bases in between. In DNA, the CDR3 is TGTGCTAGTGGTTTGGTACCGGCCAGGAGTGAGGCTTTCTTT. Protein sequence: CASGLVPARSEAFF.

This clonotype was counted a few times. The rearrangement links TRBV10-3 to TRBJ2-5; D remains ambiguous. Trimming took 4 bases from V and 2 from J, leaving 8 bases between them. The length of the CDR3 is 13 residues. The germline gives CDR1 ENHRY, CDR2 SYGVKD. The CDR3 reads CAISVRNQETQYF. The CDR3 region has the DNA TGTGCCATCAGTGTCAGGAATCAAGAGACCCAGTACTTC.

V usage is TRBV7-9 and J usage is TRBJ2-1, with 15 positions matching TRBD2. Germline lookup yields CDR1 SEHNR and CDR2 FQNEAQ (reference sequence). V shed 6 bases and J 1 base; nucleotides not matched to a gene: 7. The CDR3 sequence is 18 residues long. CDR3 residues: CASSYGLAGGLSYNEQFF. As DNA, the CDR3 is TGTGCCAGCAGTTATGGACTAGCGGGAGGGCTTTCCTACAATGAGCAGTTCTTC.

This chain uses TRBV5-1 with TRBJ2-2; D not certain. V was trimmed by 3 bases and J by 4 bases, leaving 10 bases between them. Germline V gene lookup returns CDR1 SGHRS and CDR2 YFSETQ. The CDR3 sequence is 14 residues long. CDR3 sequence: CASSSRASTGELFF. Written as DNA, the CDR3 is TGCGCCAGCAGCTCTAGGGCCTCCACCGGGGAGCTGTTTTTT.

The CDR3 protein is CAIAPPGNTEAFF. The CDR3 coding sequence is TGTGCCATCGCCCCCCCAGGCAACACTGAAGCTTTCTTT. The chain has TRBV10-3 and TRBJ1-1; D unresolved. CDR3 length equals 13 residues. V was cut by 8 bases and J by 2 bases, with 12 bases left in between. Germline lookup yields CDR1 ENHRY and CDR2 SYGVKD.

This clonotype was picked up a small number of times. The rearrangement links TRBV20-1 to TRBJ2-7, with D perhaps TRBD2 (5 bases). The CDR3 consists of 13 residues. Germline assignment: CDR1 DFQATT and CDR2 SNEGSKA (reference sequence). Trimming removed 3 bases from V and 2 bases from J, with 11 bases in between. CDR3 sequence reads: CSASTGVTYEQYF. In DNA, the CDR3 is TGCAGTGCTAGTACCGGGGTCACCTACGAGCAGTACTTC.

The rearrangement uses TRBV7-3 and TRBJ1-6; 9 bases are a match to TRBD1. After removal of 5 bases from V and 10 bases from J, the junction contained 9 bases not matched to a gene. The CDR3 has 15 amino acids. Germline CDR1 and CDR2: SGHTA and FQGTGA. Here the CDR3 reads CASSLGQGPGSPLHF. In DNA, the CDR3 is TGTGCCAGCAGCCTTGGACAGGGGCCAGGGTCACCCCTCCACTTT.

This chain connects TRBV7-9 to TRBJ2-7; 9 nucleotides line up with TRBD1. Germline V gives CDR1 SEHNR, CDR2 FQNEAQ (reference sequence). V shed 5 bases, J shed 2 bases, and the junction held 10 bases outside the gene matches. This CDR3 has 16 amino acids. Here the CDR3 reads CASSAGGTGMAYEQYF. The CDR3 DNA reads TGTGCCAGCAGCGCTGGGGGGACAGGGATGGCCTACGAGCAGTACTTC.

V is TRBV6-5 and J is TRBJ2-3; D is undetermined. The V gene's germline CDR1 is MNHEY and CDR2 SVGAGI. The germline V and J ends were trimmed by 0 bases and 1 base, with 8 bases remaining between them. This CDR3 region has 15 residues. DNA for the CDR3: TGTGCCAGCAGTTACTCGATCGTGGGCACAGATACGCAGTATTTT. Protein: CASSYSIVGTDTQYF.

This clonotype was observed a handful of times. J is TRBJ1-5 and V is TRBV30; no reliable D call. CDR3 length: 16 amino acids. Germline values: CDR1 GTSNPN, CDR2 SVGIG (reference sequence). Trimming took off 1 base at V and 7 bases at J, with 20 bases between the two ends. CDR3 sequence reads: CAWSEWGDISGQPQHF. In nucleotides, the CDR3 is TGTGCCTGGAGTGAGTGGGGAGACATCTCTGGGCAGCCCCAGCATTTT.

V and J are TRBV7-2 and TRBJ2-5; a weak D match, TRBD2 (6 bases). The ends were cut back, 5 bases at V and 8 bases at J, with 18 bases in the middle. CDR1 SGHTA and CDR2 FQGNSA come from the germline V gene. The CDR3 is 14 amino acids. The CDR3: CASSPKGLPRTQYF. The CDR3 bases are TGTGCCAGCAGCCCTAAGGGACTTCCTAGAACCCAGTACTTC.

The V gene is TRBV24-1, the J gene TRBJ2-1; 7 nucleotides align to TRBD2. Germline V gene sequence: CDR1 KGHDR, CDR2 SFDVKD. The CDR3 covers 16 residues. The trim removed 0 bases at V and 4 bases at J, leaving 5 bases unmatched. Here the CDR3 DNA reads TGTGCCACCAGTGATTTGCTGGGCGGGGGTTACAATGAGCAGTTCTTC. Protein product: CATSDLLGGGYNEQFF.

The gene calls are TRBV12-3 or TRBV12-4 and TRBJ1-2, with D unresolved. This CDR3 has 13 amino acids. The V gene lost 2 bases and the J gene lost 6 bases, with 10 bases spanning the gap. CDR3 in amino acids: CASSLMSANGYTF. The DNA of the CDR3 is TGTGCCAGCAGTTTAATGTCAGCGAATGGCTACACCTTC.

This clonotype came up a few times. CDR3 sequence reads: CASSLQVGPYNEQFF. DNA for the CDR3: TGTGCCAGCAGCCTACAAGTTGGGCCCTACAATGAGCAGTTCTTC. The chain employs TRBV12-3 or TRBV12-4 and TRBJ2-1; the D is unclear. Trimming removed 6 bases at V and 2 bases at J, with 14 bases between. The CDR3 contains 15 residues.

This clonotype was recorded a few times. The J gene is TRBJ2-1, the V gene TRBV12-3 or TRBV12-4; D gene uncertain. The CDR3 has 11 residues. V was cut by 3 bases and J by 8 bases, with 5 bases left in between. In nucleotides, the CDR3 is TGTGCCAGCAGTTTTGGGGATGAGCAGTTCTTC. As protein: CASSFGDEQFF.

V and J are TRBV5-1 and TRBJ1-2; possibly TRBD1 for D (6 bases). CDR1 is SGHRS and CDR2 is YFSETQ in the germline V gene. V was cut by 5 bases and J by 5 bases, with 25 bases left in between. This CDR3 comprises 17 residues. CDR3 nucleotide sequence: TGCGCCAGCAGGACACTCTCCCTTGGGGGGGGCGCTTATGGCTACACCTTC. Translation gives CASRTLSLGGGAYGYTF.

This clonotype showed up just a few times. The V gene is TRBV27, the J gene TRBJ2-1; a weak D match, TRBD1 (5 bases). CDR1 is MNHEY, CDR2 SMNVEV, per germline (reference sequence). Trimming pared 6 bases from V and 9 bases from J, leaving 12 bases between. This CDR3 region has 12 residues. The CDR3 here is CASSQGLSEQFF. CDR3 DNA: TGTGCCAGCAGCCAGGGTTTAAGTGAGCAGTTCTTC.

This clonotype was seen a handful of times. The chain uses TRBV9 and TRBJ2-2, with a tentative D call TRBD2 (6 bases). V dropped 0 bases and J dropped 1 base, with 10 bases sitting between them. The CDR3 totals 16 residues. The germline CDR1 and CDR2 sequences are SGDLS and YYNGEE. CDR3: CASSVGAAGNTGELFF. The CDR3 DNA is TGTGCCAGCAGCGTAGGTGCAGCGGGGAACACCGGGGAGCTGTTTTTT.

This clonotype was counted between two and nine times. The gene calls are TRBV20-1 and TRBJ1-2; a weak D match, TRBD1 (6 bases). V shed 6 bases and J shed 0 bases, with 11 bases lying between them. The germline CDR1 and CDR2 sequences are DFQATT and SNEGSKA (reference sequence). This CDR3 contains 13 residues. The CDR3 here is CSAPQGTNYGYTF. CDR3 in DNA: TGCAGTGCACCACAGGGAACTAACTATGGCTACACCTTC.

This clonotype was counted only a few times. The chain combines TRBV5-4 with TRBJ2-3, with TRBD2 matching 9 bases. The length of the CDR3 is 16 residues. The V gene's germline CDR1 is SGHNT and CDR2 YYREEE (reference sequence). Trimming at V came to 0 bases and at J to 2 bases, leaving 4 bases not matched to a gene. The CDR3 spells CASSLGASGNTDTQYF. The DNA for the CDR3 is TGTGCCAGCAGCTTGGGTGCTAGCGGGAACACAGATACGCAGTATTTT. Looking up the rest from reference TRBV5-4 and TRBJ2-3 gives the full variable domain: ETGVTQSPTHLIKTRGQQVTLRCSSQSGHNTVSWYQQALGQGPQFIFQYYREEENGRGNFPPRFSGLQFPNYSSELNVNALELDDSALYLCASSLGASGNTDTQYFGPGTRLTVL.

The genes are TRBV12-3 or TRBV12-4 and TRBJ1-5, with D perhaps TRBD1 (5 bases). With 2 bases removed from V and 2 bases from J, the gap between germline ends came to 10 bases. The length of the CDR3 is 15 residues. The CDR3 DNA reads TGTGCCAGCAGTTTACAGGGTGGAGGCAATCAGCCCCAGCATTTT. This gives the protein CASSLQGGGNQPQHF.